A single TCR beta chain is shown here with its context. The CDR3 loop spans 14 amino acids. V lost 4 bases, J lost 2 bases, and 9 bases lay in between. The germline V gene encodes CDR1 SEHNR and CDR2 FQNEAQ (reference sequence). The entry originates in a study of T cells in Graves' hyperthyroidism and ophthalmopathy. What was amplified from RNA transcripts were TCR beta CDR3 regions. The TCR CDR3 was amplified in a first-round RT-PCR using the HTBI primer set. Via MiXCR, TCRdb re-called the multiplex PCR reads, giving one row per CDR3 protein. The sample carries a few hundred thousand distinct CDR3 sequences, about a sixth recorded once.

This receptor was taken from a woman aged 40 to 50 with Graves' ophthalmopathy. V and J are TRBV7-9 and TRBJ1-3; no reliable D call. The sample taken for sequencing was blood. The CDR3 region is CASSSYYAGNTIYF. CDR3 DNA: TGTGCCAGCAGCTCGTACTACGCTGGAAACACCATATATTTT.